This T cell receptor beta chain came from a study of breast tumors, draining lymph nodes, adjacent tissues. General study findings and limits: Tumors had less TCR diversity than lymph nodes, more than nontumor tissue. Data fit most tumor T cells coming from lymph node, expanding in tumor.

At least ten counts were recorded for this clonotype. Its antigen is undetermined. MiXCR, applied by TCRdb to the multiplex PCR reads, yields one record per CDR3 protein. The sample includes over 200,000 distinct CDR3 sequences, approximately 31% of them seen just once. Per germline, CDR1 SGHVS and CDR2 FQNEAQ. The CDR3 extends over 12 amino acids. Trimming took off 4 bases at V and 5 bases at J, with 8 bases between the two ends. Samples came from axillary lymph nodes draining the breast cancer. The sequenced material came from axillary lymph node tissue. The chain links TRBV7-8 to TRBJ2-5; D not certain. This clonotype was sampled from a female donor with breast cancer. Some clones in this sample may be carry-over from other donors' samples. DNA of the CDR3: TGTGCCAGCAGCTATAGTGGTGAGACCCAGTACTTC. Translation gives CASSYSGETQYF.